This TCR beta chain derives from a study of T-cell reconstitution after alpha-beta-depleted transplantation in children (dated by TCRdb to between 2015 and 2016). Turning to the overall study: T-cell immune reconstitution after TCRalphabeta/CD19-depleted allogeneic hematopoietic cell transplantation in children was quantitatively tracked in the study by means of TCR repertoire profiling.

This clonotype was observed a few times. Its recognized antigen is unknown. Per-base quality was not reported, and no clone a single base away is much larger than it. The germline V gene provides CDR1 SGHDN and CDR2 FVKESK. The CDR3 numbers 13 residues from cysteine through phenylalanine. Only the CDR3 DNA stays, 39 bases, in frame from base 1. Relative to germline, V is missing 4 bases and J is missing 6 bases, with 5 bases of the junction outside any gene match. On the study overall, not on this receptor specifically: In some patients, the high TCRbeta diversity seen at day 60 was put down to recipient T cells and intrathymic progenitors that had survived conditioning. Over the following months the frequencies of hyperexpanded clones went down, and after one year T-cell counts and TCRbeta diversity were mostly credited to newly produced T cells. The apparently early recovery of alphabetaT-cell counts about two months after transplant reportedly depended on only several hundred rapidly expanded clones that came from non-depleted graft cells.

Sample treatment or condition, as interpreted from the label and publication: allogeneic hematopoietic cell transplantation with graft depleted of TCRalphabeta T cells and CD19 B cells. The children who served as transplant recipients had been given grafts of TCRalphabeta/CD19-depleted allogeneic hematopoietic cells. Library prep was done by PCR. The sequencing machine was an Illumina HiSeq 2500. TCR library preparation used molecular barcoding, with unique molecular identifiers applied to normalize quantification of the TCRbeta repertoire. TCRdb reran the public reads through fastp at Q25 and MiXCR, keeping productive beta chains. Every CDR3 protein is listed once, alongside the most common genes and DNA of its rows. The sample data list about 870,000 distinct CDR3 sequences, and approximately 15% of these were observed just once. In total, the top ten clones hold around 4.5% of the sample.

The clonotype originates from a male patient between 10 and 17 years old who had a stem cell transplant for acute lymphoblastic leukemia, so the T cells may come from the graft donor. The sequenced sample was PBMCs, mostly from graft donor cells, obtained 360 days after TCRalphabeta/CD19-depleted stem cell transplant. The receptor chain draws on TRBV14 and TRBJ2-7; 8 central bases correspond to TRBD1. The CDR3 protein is CASSLSTGAEQYF. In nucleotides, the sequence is TGTGCCAGCAGCCTCTCGACAGGGGCCGAGCAGTACTTC.